Listed below are T cell receptor beta chains from one sample, sequenced in a study of T cells in Graves' hyperthyroidism and ophthalmopathy. TCRdb independently ran MiXCR on the multiplex PCR reads; one entry per CDR3 protein. The table shows 700,000 to 950,000 distinct CDR3 sequences, with 30% to 40% occurring only once. Sequencing was carried out using blood. Source of these receptors: a woman aged 35 to 49 with Graves' hyperthyroidism. The CDR3 runs from the conserved cysteine through the conserved F or W. Fields, in order: J gene, clone size, D gene, V gene, CDR3 DNA, CDR3 protein. The D gene is left open where the match is weak. Size is stated for part of the rows, as once, few or many counts, or as a class when the clone is expanded.

TRBJ2-7	many	-	TRBV10-3	TGTGCCATCAGTGAGTCGAACAAGGGAACCTCCTACGAGCAGTACTTC	CAISESNKGTSYEQYF
TRBJ2-7	-	-	TRBV7-9	TGTGCCGGCAGCTTAGACTTGGAACAGTACTTC	CAGSLDLEQYF
TRBJ2-5	-	-	TRBV29-1	TGCAGCTTCGACAGGAAAGAGACCCAGTACTTC	CSFDRKETQYF
TRBJ2-7	-	-	TRBV4-3	TGCGCCAGCAGCCAAGATAGGAGCCTGAGGGGCCGCGAGCAGTACTTC	CASSQDRSLRGREQYF
TRBJ1-2	-	-	TRBV29-1	TGCAGCGTTGACGACGGGGTAGACTATGGCTACACCTTC	CSVDDGVDYGYTF
TRBJ1-1	-	TRBD1	TRBV10-2	TGCGCCAGCAGTGAGCGGGGACAGGGTTCCCCTGGGGGCACTGAAGCTTTCTTT	CASSERGQGSPGGTEAFF
TRBJ2-3	few	-	TRBV7-2	TGTGCCAGCAGCCGGGACGGTAGCACAGATACGCAGTATTTT	CASSRDGSTDTQYF
TRBJ1-3	few	-	TRBV7-2	TGTGCCAGCAGCTCTTCGACAGCCATCAAGCCTGGAAACACCATATATTTT	CASSSSTAIKPGNTIYF
TRBJ2-7	-	-	TRBV6-1	TGTGCCAGCAGTGGGCGGGTTCGGCACGAGCAGTACTTC	CASSGRVRHEQYF
TRBJ1-1	many	TRBD1	TRBV10-2	TGCGCCAGCTTCCCCCCTCAGCGACAGGGAGGCACTGAAGCTTTCTTT	CASFPPQRQGGTEAFF
TRBJ1-2	many	TRBD1	TRBV10-3	TGTGCCACCGGGACAGGGGATGGCTACACCTTC	CATGTGDGYTF
TRBJ1-1	many	TRBD1	TRBV12-3/TRBV12-4	TGTGCCAGCAGTCCCGGACAGGGGGGGCAAGCTTTCTTT	CASSPGQGGQAFF
TRBJ2-5	many	-	TRBV6-2/TRBV6-3	TGTGCCAGCTCGGGCGAAACGGGAAGGGGTTTTCAAGAGACCCAGTACTTC	CASSGETGRGFQETQYF
TRBJ2-7	few	-	TRBV12-3/TRBV12-4	TGTGCCAGCACCCCTGGCAGCGCCGGTGGGGGGTCCTACGAGCAGTACTTC	CASTPGSAGGGSYEQYF
TRBJ2-7	-	-	TRBV2	TGTGCCAGCAAGGGGATTTACGAGCAGTACTTC	CASKGIYEQYF
TRBJ1-6	-	-	TRBV10-3	TGTGCCATCAGTGAGTCGATCGGGGGGCATGTCCTCCACTTT	CAISESIGGHVLHF
TRBJ2-7	many	-	TRBV7-2	TGTGCCAGCACACAGGAGAGGGGAACCTACGAGCAGTACTTC	CASTQERGTYEQYF
TRBJ2-7	-	-	TRBV7-2	TGTGCCAGCAGCGGGAGTAGCGGTGGCTACGAGCAGTACTTC	CASSGSSGGYEQYF
TRBJ1-2	-	TRBD1	TRBV12-3/TRBV12-4	TGTGCCAGCAGAACGACAGGGGGAGGACTCTATGGCTACACCTTC	CASRTTGGGLYGYTF
TRBJ2-6	-	-	TRBV6-5	TGTGCCAGCAGTTACTCGGGACTCAGGCCCTCTGGGGCCAACGTCCTGACTTTC	CASSYSGLRPSGANVLTF
TRBJ1-4	-	-	TRBV19	TGTGCCAGTAGAACAGGGAACTACGAAAAACTGTTTTTT	CASRTGNYEKLFF
TRBJ2-5	-	-	TRBV11-2	TGTGCCAGCAGCCCAGGGACAGTGGGAGGAGAGACCCAGTACTTC	CASSPGTVGGETQYF
TRBJ2-7	-	-	TRBV7-3	TGTGCCAGCAGCTTAGGGAACGATTACGAGCAGTACTTC	CASSLGNDYEQYF
TRBJ1-1	-	-	TRBV29-1	TGCAGCGTTGACGACGGGGATCACAGGGCTTCAGCTTTCTTT	CSVDDGDHRASAFF
TRBJ1-5	-	TRBD1	TRBV2	TGTGCCAGCACCATAGACAGGGAAGTTGAGCCCCAGCATTTT	CASTIDREVEPQHF
TRBJ1-5	-	-	TRBV7-9	TGTGCCAGCGGGGGGAATTGGAATCAGCCCCAGCATTTT	CASGGNWNQPQHF
TRBJ2-7	-	-	TRBV4-1	TGCGCCAGCAGCCACGTGCTTAAGGGGTCCTACGAGCAGTACTTC	CASSHVLKGSYEQYF
TRBJ2-7	few	TRBD1	TRBV5-1	TGCGCCAGCAGTCTTAGTCGGGACAGGGCCCACGAGCAGTACTTC	CASSLSRDRAHEQYF
TRBJ1-1	-	-	TRBV6-5	TGTGCCAGCAGTTCGCCATGGGGGGGATATAGGACTGAAGCTTTCTTT	CASSSPWGGYRTEAFF
TRBJ2-5	many	TRBD1	TRBV6-5	TGTGCCAGCAGACAAGGTCAGGGGGCTGAGACCCAGTACTTC	CASRQGQGAETQYF
TRBJ2-7	once	TRBD2	TRBV4-1	TGCGCCAGCAGCCAAGATCGTGCGGGGGGCCCCTTGGAGCAGTACTTC	CASSQDRAGGPLEQYF
TRBJ1-1	few	-	TRBV4-3	TGCGCCAGCAGCCAAGATCAATGGGGATCAACTGAAGCTTTCTTT	CASSQDQWGSTEAFF
TRBJ1-1	few	-	TRBV14	TGTGCCAGCAGCCAAGCCCCGGGGATGTTGGAAGCTTTCTTT	CASSQAPGMLEAFF
TRBJ1-5	few	-	TRBV7-9	TGTGCCAGCAGCCCGGATGGGGTATTAGGGCAGCCCCAGCATTTT	CASSPDGVLGQPQHF
TRBJ1-6	-	-	TRBV2	TGTGCCAGCAGTTTATGGAGCAGGCCGGCGCCTAATTCACCCCTCCGCTTT	CASSLWSRPAPNSPLRF
TRBJ2-2	few	-	TRBV24-1	TGTGCCACCAGGCAAACAGGGTCCACCGGGGAGCTGTTTTTT	CATRQTGSTGELFF
TRBJ1-6	few	TRBD1	TRBV5-1	TGCGCCAGCAGCGACCGGACAGGTGGCTATAATTCACCCCTCCACTTT	CASSDRTGGYNSPLHF
TRBJ1-1	many	-	TRBV7-3	TGTGCCAGCAGCTTGGAGGTACACACTGAAGCTTTCTTT	CASSLEVHTEAFF
TRBJ1-3	many	-	TRBV29-1	TGCAGCGTTTACAGGGAAGACACCATATATTTT	CSVYREDTIYF
TRBJ2-5	many	-	TRBV9	TGTGCCAGCAGTACCGGGCCGGAGGGAGAGACCCAGTACTTC	CASSTGPEGETQYF
TRBJ1-1	-	-	TRBV28	TGTGCCAGCAGTTTATTTTCAGGGGACACTGAAGCTTTCTTT	CASSLFSGDTEAFF
TRBJ2-5	-	-	TRBV7-2	TGTGCCAGCAGCTTATTACCGGGGAGTCAAGAGACCCAGTACTTC	CASSLLPGSQETQYF
TRBJ2-5	many	TRBD2	TRBV14	TGTGCCAGCAGCCAAGATCTTGCTAGCGGGAGCCAAGAGACCCAGTACTTC	CASSQDLASGSQETQYF
TRBJ1-4	few	-	TRBV5-1	TGCGCCAGCAGCGCGGACAGTTTTGAGGAAAAACTGTTTTTT	CASSADSFEEKLFF
TRBJ2-7	few	-	TRBV6-5	TGTGCCAGCAGTTACTCGACAGCTCGGGAGCAGTACTTC	CASSYSTAREQYF
TRBJ1-2	many	-	TRBV7-2	TGTGCCAGCAGCTTAGGCGTAGGCAATAACTATGGCTACACCTTC	CASSLGVGNNYGYTF
TRBJ1-2	-	TRBD1	TRBV7-3	TGTGCCAGCAGCTACACCGGGACAGCGCAAGATGGCTACACCTTC	CASSYTGTAQDGYTF
TRBJ1-1	few	-	TRBV7-6	TGTGCCAGCAGCTTGCTCGGGGGCGTTGGGAACACTGAAGCTTTCTTT	CASSLLGGVGNTEAFF
TRBJ2-7	-	-	TRBV3-1	TGTGCCAGCAGCCAAGGGTCCGGCGAGCAGTACTTC	CASSQGSGEQYF
TRBJ1-1	many	TRBD1	TRBV7-2	TGTGCCAGCAGCTTAGCCGGACAGGCCTACACTGAAGCTTTCTTT	CASSLAGQAYTEAFF
TRBJ1-6	many	-	TRBV6-5	TGTGCCAGCAGTTACTCTCCGGTGCGTCCCCTCCACTTT	CASSYSPVRPLHF
TRBJ1-5	-	-	TRBV14	TGTGCCAGCAGCCAAGCGCCGGCGAATCAGCCCCAGCATTTT	CASSQAPANQPQHF
TRBJ2-3	-	TRBD2	TRBV5-1	TGCGCCAGCAGCATCGAGAGCGGGGGGCCAGGGGATACGCAGTATTTT	CASSIESGGPGDTQYF